This T cell receptor beta chain was recorded in a study of T cells of healthy individuals. From germline, CDR1 is DFQATT and CDR2 SNEGSKA (reference sequence). V gave up 3 bases and J gave up 7 bases; unmatched junction bases: 4. The CDR3 contains 13 residues. This clonotype was observed many times. TCRdb passed the 5' RACE reads through MiXCR, listing each CDR3 protein once. The profile shows 95,000 to 100,000 distinct CDR3 sequences, 17% of them singletons. This clonotype was obtained from a human donor in good health. The chain recombines TRBV20-1 with TRBJ2-1; TRBD2 aligns across 9 bases. The CDR3: CSASRLAGNEQFF. CDR3 in DNA: TGCAGTGCTAGTCGCCTAGCGGGGAATGAGCAGTTCTTC.